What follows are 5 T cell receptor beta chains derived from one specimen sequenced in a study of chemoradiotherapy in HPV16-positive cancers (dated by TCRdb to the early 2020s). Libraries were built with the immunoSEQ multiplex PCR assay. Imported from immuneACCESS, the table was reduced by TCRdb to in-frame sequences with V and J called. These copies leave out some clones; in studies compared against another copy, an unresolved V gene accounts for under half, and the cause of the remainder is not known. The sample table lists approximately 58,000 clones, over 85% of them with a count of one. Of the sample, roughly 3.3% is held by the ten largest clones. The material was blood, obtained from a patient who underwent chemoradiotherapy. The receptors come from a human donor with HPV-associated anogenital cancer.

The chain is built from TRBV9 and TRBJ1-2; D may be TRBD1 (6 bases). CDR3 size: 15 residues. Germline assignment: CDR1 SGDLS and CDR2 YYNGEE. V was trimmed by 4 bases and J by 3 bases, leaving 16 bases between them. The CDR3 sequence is CASSLRQASDYGYTF. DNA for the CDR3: TGTGCCAGCAGCTTACGACAGGCGTCTGACTATGGCTACACCTTC.

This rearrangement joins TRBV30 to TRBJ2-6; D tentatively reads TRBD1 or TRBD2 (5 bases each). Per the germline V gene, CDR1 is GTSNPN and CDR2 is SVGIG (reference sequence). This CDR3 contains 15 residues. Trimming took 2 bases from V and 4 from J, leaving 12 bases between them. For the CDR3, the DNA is TGTGCCTGGAGTCCGGGACCCGGAGGGGCCAACGTCCTGACTTTC. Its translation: CAWSPGPGGANVLTF.

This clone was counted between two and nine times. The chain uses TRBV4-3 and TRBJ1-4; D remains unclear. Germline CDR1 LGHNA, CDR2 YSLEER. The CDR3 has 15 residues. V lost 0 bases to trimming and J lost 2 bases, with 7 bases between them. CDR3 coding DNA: TGCGCCAGCAGCCAAGAGGGGTTGACTAATGAAAAACTGTTTTTT. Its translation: CASSQEGLTNEKLFF.

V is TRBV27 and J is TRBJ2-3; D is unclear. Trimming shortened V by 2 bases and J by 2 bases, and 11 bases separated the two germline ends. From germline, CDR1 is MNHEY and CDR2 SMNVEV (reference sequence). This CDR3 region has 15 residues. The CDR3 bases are TGTGCCAGCAGTTTAAGCCGGGCCTCCACAGATACGCAGTATTTT. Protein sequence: CASSLSRASTDTQYF.

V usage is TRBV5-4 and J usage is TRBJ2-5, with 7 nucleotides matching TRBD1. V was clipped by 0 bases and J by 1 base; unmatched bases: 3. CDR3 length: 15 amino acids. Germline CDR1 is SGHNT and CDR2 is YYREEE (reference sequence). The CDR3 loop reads CASSLGQGSQETQYF. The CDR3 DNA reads TGTGCCAGCAGCTTGGGACAGGGCTCCCAAGAGACCCAGTACTTC.